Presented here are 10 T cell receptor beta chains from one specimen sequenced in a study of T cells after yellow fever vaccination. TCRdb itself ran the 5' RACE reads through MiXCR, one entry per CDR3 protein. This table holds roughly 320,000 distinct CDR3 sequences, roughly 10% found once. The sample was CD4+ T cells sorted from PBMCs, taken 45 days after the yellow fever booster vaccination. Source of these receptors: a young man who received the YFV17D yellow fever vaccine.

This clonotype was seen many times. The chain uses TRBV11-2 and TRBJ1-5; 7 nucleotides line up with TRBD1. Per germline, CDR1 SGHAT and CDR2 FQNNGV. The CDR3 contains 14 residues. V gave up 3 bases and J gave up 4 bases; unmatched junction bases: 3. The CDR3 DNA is TGTGCCAGCAGCTTTTTACAGGGGAATCAGCCCCAGCATTTT. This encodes CASSFLQGNQPQHF.

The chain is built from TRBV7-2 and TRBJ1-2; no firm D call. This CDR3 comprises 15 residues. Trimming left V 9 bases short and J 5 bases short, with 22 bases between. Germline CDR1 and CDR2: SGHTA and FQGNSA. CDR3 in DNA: TGTGCCAGTTCCCGCGACGGCAGTGGCCCGTATGGCTACACCTTC. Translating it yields CASSRDGSGPYGYTF.

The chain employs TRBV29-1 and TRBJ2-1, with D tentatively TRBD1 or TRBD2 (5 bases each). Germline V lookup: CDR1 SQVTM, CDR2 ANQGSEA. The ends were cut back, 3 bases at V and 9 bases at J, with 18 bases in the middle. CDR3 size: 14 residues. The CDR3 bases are TGCAGCGTTGACCCCGGGGTCGGGACGAGTGAGCAGTTCTTC. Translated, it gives CSVDPGVGTSEQFF.

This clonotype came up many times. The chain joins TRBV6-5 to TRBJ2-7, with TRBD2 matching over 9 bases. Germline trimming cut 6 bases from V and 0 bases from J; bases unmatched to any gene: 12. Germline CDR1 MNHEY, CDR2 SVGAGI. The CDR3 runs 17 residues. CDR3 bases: TGTGCCAGCAGACCGAAATGGGGACTAGCCAACTCCTACGAGCAGTACTTC. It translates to CASRPKWGLANSYEQYF.

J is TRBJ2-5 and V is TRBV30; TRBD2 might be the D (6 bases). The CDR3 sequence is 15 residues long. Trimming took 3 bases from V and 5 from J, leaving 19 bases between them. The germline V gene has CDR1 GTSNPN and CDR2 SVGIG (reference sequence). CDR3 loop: CAWRTTGRSGETQYF. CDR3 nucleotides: TGTGCCTGGAGGACTACGGGGAGGAGCGGGGAGACCCAGTACTTC.

The CDR3 nucleotides read TGTGCCAGCAGCGTGGGACAGGGGTTATTTTCAGATACGCAGTATTTT. Its protein is CASSVGQGLFSDTQYF. V and J are TRBV9 and TRBJ2-3; 10 bases fit TRBD1. Trimming at V came to 2 bases and at J to 4 bases, leaving 7 bases not matched to a gene. The CDR3 is 16 residues long. In germline, CDR1 is SGDLS, CDR2 YYNGEE.

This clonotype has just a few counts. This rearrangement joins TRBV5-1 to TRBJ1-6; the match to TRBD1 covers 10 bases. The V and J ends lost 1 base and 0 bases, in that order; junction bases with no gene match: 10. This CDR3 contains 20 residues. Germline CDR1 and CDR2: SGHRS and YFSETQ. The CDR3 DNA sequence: TGCGCCAGCAGCTTGACATCGGGACAGGGGATCGGCTCCTATAATTCACCCCTCCACTTT. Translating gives CASSLTSGQGIGSYNSPLHF.

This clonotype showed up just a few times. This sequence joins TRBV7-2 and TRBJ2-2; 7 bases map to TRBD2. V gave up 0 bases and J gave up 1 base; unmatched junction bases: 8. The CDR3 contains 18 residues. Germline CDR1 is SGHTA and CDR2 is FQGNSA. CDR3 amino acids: CASSLAYRAGVNTGELFF. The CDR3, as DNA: TGTGCCAGCAGCTTAGCTTATCGTGCGGGGGTGAACACCGGGGAGCTGTTTTTT.

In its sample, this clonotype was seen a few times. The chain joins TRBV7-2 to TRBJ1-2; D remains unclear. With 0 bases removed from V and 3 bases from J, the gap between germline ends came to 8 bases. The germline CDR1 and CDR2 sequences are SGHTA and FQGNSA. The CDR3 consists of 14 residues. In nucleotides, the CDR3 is TGTGCCAGCAGCTTAGCGCGGGAGGACTATGGCTACACCTTC. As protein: CASSLAREDYGYTF.

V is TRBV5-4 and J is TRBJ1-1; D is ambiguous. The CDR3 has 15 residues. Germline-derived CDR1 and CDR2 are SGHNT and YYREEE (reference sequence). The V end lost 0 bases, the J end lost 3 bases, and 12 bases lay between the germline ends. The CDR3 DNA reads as TGTGCCAGCAGCTTGGGGGGAGCAAGTTACACTGAAGCTTTCTTT. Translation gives CASSLGGASYTEAFF.